This TCR beta chain was found in a study of blood T cell repertoires in COVID-19. Study background: Collection of acute and convalescent COVID-19 samples took place in the United States, Italy and Spain. Nucleic acid was either cDNA or gDNA, and it came from T cells, B-cell-depleted T cells, or PBMCs.

Assay used: immunoSEQ multiplex PCR; TCRdb lists only in-frame clones, some missing. Of about 200,000 clones listed, about 80% are singletons. This clone was counted only a few times. Germline-derived CDR1 and CDR2 are MGHRA and YSYEKL. The CDR3 has 15 amino acids. The V and J ends lost 1 base and 1 base respectively, with 10 bases between them. Seattle patients were enrolled during active infection and followed longitudinally. The rearrangement joins TRBV4-1 to TRBJ1-1, with D uncertain. The clonotype originates from a woman of 80 years or more with COVID-19, enrolled during active disease. The sample comprised peripheral blood. This CDR3 is CASSQGDTPNTEAFF. The CDR3 coding sequence is TGCGCCAGCAGCCAAGGTGACACACCGAACACTGAAGCTTTCTTT.